This T cell receptor (beta chain) was found in a study of T and B cells in COVID-19 patients. Study-wide context: Median age was about 34 years in the recovered cohort and around 67 years in the active-infection cohort.

TRB rearrangements were amplified by multiplex PCR with BIOMED2 TRB-A/B primers. TCRdb reprocessed the multiplex PCR reads via MiXCR and lists one record per CDR3 protein. The table records about 14,000 distinct CDR3 sequences, 25% of them present only once. This CDR3 is 13 amino acids long. V lost 3 bases and J 6 bases, leaving 8 bases between the germline ends. Germline V CDR1 and CDR2: MNHNY, SVGAGI (reference sequence). By sample share, this clonotype is medium-sized. As yet, its antigen is unknown. TRB was amplified from around 230-520 ng of blood genomic DNA. Findings and limits, study-wide: Symptomatic-phase blood samples from mildly ill patients and early samples from severe cases were scarce. Patients with COVID-19 reportedly showed strongly skewed T cell receptor beta variable and joining gene usage.

The sequenced material came from blood. This TCR came from a human donor who had recovered from COVID-19. This chain links TRBV6-6 with TRBJ2-2; D is uncertain. CDR3 residues: CASSYSSPGELFF. CDR3 nucleotide sequence: TGTGCCAGCAGTTATTCGAGCCCCGGGGAGCTGTTTTTT.